This T cell receptor beta chain was recorded in a study of T cell repertoires in cytomegalovirus infection. About the study: Shared public TCR beta signatures pointed to both CMV infection and a matching HLA type.

This clonotype appeared a few times. No antigen is known for it. Study results and caveats: Dominating the ex vivo response were HLA-C-restricted CMV-specific TCR beta clonotypes.

From the reads, TCRdb called clonotypes with MiXCR, one entry per CDR3 protein. This repertoire shows hundreds of thousands of distinct CDR3 sequences, around 29% found once; its top ten account for 15% to 20%. This clonotype was obtained from a human donor in good health (CMV status not recorded). Some clones in this sample may be carry-over from other donors' samples. The sample was cultured PBMCs, taken from culture after CMV antigen stimulation.

CDR3 coding DNA: TGTGCCATCAGTGCTGGCAATGAGCAGTTCTTC. Translation: CAISAGNEQFF. V is TRBV10-3 and J is TRBJ2-1; D remains ambiguous. The CDR3 has 11 amino acids. Germline values: CDR1 ENHRY, CDR2 SYGVKD. V lost 4 bases and J 6 bases, leaving 4 bases between the germline ends.